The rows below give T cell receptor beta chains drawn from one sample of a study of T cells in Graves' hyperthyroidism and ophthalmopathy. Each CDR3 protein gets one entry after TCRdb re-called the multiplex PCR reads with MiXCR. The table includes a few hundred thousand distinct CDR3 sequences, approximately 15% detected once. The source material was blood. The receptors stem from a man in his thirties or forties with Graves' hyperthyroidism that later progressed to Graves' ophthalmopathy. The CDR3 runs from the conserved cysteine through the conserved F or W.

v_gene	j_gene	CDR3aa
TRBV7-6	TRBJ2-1	CASSAVHAYNEQFF
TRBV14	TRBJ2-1	CASSQEGTIFYNEQFF
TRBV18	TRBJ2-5	CASSPEWGARAYQETQYF
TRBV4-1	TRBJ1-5	CASSQVGAYVNQPQHF
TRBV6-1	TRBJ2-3	CASSLAGFADTQYF
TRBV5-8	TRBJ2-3	CASSLGGTPDTQYF
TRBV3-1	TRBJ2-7	CASSRPGHTYEQYF
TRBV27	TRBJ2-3	CASSSLTGERGDTQYF
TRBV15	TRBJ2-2	CATSRPRKFGELFF
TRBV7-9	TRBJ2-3	CASRRGEATSTDTQYF
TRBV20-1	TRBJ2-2	CSARDSELAGTGTGELFF
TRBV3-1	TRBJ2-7	CASSQDTVTYEQYF
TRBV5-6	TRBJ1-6	CASSLVDGLYNSPLHF
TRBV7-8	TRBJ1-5	CASSFSTDSNQPQHF
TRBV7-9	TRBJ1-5	CASSPSGPSNQPQHF
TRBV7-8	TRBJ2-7	CASTNGPNNNLYEQYF
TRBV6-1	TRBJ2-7	CASTTGASYEQYF
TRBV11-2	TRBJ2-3	CASSPRPGRARRRQYF
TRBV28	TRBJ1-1	CASSSPPGTEAFF
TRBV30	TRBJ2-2	CAWREVNTGELFF
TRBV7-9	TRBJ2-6	CASSLGLAAYSGANVLTF
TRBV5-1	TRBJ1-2	CASSLEEGNYGYTF
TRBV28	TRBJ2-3	CASTSLAGARTDTQYF
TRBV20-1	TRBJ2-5	CSARDKGGETQYF
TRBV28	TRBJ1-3	CASSLPRTVDSGNTIYF
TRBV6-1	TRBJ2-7	CASSPRRGGHTYEQYF
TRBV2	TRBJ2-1	CASSGIGTSGDNEQFF
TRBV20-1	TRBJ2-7	CSASGAGFRGAYEQYF
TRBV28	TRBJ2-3	CASRGRVKDTQYF
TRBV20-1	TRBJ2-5	CSANLLETQYF
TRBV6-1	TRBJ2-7	CASSELDGSYEQYF
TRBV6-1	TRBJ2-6	CASRITRAGANVLTF
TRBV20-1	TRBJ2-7	CSARGAYEQYF
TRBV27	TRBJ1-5	CASKTGDNQPQHF
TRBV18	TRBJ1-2	CASSPPEGRVVYTF